Each of the 5 T cell receptor beta chains below was sequenced from the same sample in a study of T-cell memory formation after mild COVID-19. TCRdb fed the 5' RACE reads into MiXCR, producing one record per CDR3 protein. The repertoire consists of under 250,000 distinct CDR3 sequences, with 8% to 10% occurring once and the leading ten covering under 25%. Sequences were obtained from PBMCs or a T cell subset sorted from them (not recorded which). These receptor sequences come from a man younger than 35 who had mild COVID-19 (a few samples of this study predate the infection). Cell type and time point are not known.

The V call is TRBV20-1, the J call TRBJ1-6; no clear D gene. V lost 4 bases, J lost 9 bases, and 10 bases lay in between. CDR3 length: 12 residues. CDR1 is DFQATT and CDR2 is SNEGSKA in the germline V gene (reference sequence). DNA for the CDR3: TGCAGTGCTACGGAGGGTGGTTCACCCCTCCACTTT. Its translation is CSATEGGSPLHF.

This clonotype has more than one count but fewer than ten. This sequence joins TRBV28 and TRBJ2-1; TRBD1 agrees at 7 bases. The CDR3 runs 11 residues. V shed 7 bases, J shed 6 bases, and the junction held 0 bases outside the gene matches. Germline V gives CDR1 MDHEN, CDR2 SYDVKM. This CDR3 is CASNRGNEQFF. CDR3 nucleotides: TGTGCCAGCAACAGGGGCAATGAGCAGTTCTTC.

This clonotype appeared a few times. J is TRBJ2-1 and V is TRBV7-2, with TRBD1 matching 9 bases. The CDR3 length is 15 residues. Germline V gene lookup returns CDR1 SGHTA and CDR2 FQGNSA. Trimming at V came to 5 bases and at J to 6 bases, leaving 8 bases not matched to a gene. The CDR3 is CASSRDRDRANEQFF. The CDR3 region has the DNA TGTGCCAGCAGCCGTGACCGGGACAGGGCCAATGAGCAGTTCTTC.

This clonotype was seen ten or more times. CDR3 DNA: TGTGCCAGCAGCCCTGGGGGCTACGAGCAGTACTTC. Protein sequence: CASSPGGYEQYF. The chain combines TRBV7-6 with TRBJ2-7; D may match TRBD1 or TRBD2 (5 bases each). This CDR3 region has 12 residues. Germline V gene sequence: CDR1 SGHVS, CDR2 FNYEAQ. The V end lost 5 bases, the J end lost 3 bases, and 8 bases lay between the germline ends.

The sample holds a few counts of this clonotype. The CDR3 nucleotides are TGTGCCAGCAGTTATACAGGGGGCAATTCACCCCTCCACTTT. Residues: CASSYTGGNSPLHF. This sequence joins TRBV6-5 and TRBJ1-6; TRBD1 matches 9 bases. The CDR3 sequence is 14 residues long. CDR1 is MNHEY, CDR2 SVGAGI, per germline. The ends lost 3 bases at V and 7 bases at J; junction bases unmatched: 1.